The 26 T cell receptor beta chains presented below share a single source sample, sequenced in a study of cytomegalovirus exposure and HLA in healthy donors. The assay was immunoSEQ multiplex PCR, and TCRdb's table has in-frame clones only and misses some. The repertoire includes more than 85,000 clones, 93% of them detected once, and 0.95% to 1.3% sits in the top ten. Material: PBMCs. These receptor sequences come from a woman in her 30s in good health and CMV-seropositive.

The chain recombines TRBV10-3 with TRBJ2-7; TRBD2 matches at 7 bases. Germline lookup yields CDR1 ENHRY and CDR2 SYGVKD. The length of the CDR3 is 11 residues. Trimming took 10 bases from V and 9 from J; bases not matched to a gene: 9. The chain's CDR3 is CATNSGFAQYF. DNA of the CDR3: TGTGCCACCAATAGCGGGTTTGCGCAGTACTTC.

The CDR3 region is CAWAMGRNTEAFF. In DNA form, the CDR3 reads TGTGCCTGGGCCATGGGGCGGAACACTGAAGCTTTCTTT. V is TRBV30 and J is TRBJ1-1; tentative D call: TRBD1 (5 bases). CDR3 length: 13 residues. Trimming pared 5 bases from V and 1 base from J, leaving 11 bases between. Looked up from germline, CDR1 is GTSNPN and CDR2 is SVGIG (reference sequence).

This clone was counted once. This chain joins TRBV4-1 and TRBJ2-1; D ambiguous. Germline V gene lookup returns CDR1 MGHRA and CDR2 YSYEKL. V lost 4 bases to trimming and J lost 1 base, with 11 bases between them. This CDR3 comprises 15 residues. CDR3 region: CASSPAGRSYNEQFF. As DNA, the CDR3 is TGCGCCAGCAGCCCAGCAGGAAGATCCTACAATGAGCAGTTCTTC.

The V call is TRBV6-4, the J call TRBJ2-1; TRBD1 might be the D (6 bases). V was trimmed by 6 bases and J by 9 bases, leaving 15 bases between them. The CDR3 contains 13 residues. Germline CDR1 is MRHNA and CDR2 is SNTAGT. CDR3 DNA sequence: TGTGCCAGCAGCCCCACAGGGTGGGGTGAGCAGTTCTTC. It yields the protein CASSPTGWGEQFF.

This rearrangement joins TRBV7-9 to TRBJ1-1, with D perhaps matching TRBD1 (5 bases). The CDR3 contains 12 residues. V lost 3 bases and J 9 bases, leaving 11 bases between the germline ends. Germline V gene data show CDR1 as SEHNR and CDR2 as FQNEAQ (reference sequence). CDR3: CASSFVQGKAFF. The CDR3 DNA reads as TGTGCCAGCAGCTTTGTTCAGGGTAAAGCTTTCTTT.

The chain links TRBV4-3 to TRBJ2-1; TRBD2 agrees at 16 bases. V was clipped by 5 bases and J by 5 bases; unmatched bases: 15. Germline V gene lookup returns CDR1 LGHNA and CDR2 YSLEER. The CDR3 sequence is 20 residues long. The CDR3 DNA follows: TGCGCCAGCAGCTCCACGGGACTAGCGGGAGGGGTGCTTGGGAACAATGAGCAGTTCTTC. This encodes CASSSTGLAGGVLGNNEQFF.

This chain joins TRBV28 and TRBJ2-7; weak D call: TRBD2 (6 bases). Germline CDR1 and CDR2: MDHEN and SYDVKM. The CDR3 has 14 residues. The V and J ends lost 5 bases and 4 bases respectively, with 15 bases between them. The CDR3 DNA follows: TGTGCCAGCAGTACCCGGAGCGGGTCTTACGAGCAGTACTTC. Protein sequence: CASSTRSGSYEQYF. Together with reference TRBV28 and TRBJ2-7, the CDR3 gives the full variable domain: DVKVTQSSRYLVKRTGEKVFLECVQDMDHENMFWYRQDPGLGLRLIYFSYDVKMKEKGDIPEGYSVSREKKERFSLILESASTNQTSMYLCASSTRSGSYEQYFGPGTRLTVT.

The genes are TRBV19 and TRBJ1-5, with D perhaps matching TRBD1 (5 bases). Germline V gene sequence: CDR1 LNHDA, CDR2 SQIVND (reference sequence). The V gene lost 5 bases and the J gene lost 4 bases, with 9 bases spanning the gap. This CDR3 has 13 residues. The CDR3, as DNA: TGTGCCAGTAGTTCCGGGGGGAATCAGCCCCAGCATTTT. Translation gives CASSSGGNQPQHF.

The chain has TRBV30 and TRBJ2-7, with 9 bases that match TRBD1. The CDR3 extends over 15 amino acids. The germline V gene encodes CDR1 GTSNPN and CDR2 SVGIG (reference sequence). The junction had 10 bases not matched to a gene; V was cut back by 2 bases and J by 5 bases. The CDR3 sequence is CAWSTTGGYSHEQYF. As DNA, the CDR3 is TGTGCCTGGAGTACGACAGGGGGGTATTCTCACGAGCAGTACTTC.

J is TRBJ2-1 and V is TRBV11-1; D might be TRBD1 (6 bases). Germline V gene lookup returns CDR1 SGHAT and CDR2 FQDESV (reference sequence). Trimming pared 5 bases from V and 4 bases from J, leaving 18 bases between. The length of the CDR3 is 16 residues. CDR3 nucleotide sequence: TGTGCCAGCAGCCTCGCGGTTGGGGGCGTATACAATGAGCAGTTCTTC. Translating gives CASSLAVGGVYNEQFF.

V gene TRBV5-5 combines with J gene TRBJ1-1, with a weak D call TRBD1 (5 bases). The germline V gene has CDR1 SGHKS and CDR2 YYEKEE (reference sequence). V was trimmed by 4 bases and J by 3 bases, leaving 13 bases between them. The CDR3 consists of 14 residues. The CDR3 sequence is CASSQGLLYTEAFF. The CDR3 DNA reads TGTGCCAGCAGCCAGGGCCTTCTGTACACTGAAGCTTTCTTT.

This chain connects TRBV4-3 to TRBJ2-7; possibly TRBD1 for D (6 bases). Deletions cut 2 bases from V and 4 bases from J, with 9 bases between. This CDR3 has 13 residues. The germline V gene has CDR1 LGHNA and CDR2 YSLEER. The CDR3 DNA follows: TGCGCCAGCAGCCAATTCAGGGGTTACGAGCAGTACTTC. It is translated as CASSQFRGYEQYF.

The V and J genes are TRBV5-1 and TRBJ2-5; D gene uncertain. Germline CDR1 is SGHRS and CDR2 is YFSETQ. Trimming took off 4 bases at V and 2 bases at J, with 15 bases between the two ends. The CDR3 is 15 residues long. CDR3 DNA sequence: TGCGCCAGCAGCCAGGATATCCGGCCACAAGAGACCCAGTACTTC. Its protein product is CASSQDIRPQETQYF.

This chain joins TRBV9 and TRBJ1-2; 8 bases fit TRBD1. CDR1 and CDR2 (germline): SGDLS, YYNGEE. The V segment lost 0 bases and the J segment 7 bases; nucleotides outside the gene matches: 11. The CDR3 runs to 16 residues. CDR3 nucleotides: TGTGCCAGCAGCGTAGCTTGGCCGGGACAGGATGGTGGCTACACCTTC. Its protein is CASSVAWPGQDGGYTF.

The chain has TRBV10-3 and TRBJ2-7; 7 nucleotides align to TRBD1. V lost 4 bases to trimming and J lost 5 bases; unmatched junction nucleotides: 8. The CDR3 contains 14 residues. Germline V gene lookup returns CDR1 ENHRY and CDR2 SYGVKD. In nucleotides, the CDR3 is TGTGCCATCAGTGGAAAGACAGGGTCGGACGAGCAGTACTTC. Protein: CAISGKTGSDEQYF.

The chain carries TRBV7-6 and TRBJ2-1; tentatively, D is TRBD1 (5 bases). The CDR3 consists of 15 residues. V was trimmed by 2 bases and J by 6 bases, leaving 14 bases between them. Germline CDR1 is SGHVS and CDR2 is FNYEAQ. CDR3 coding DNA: TGTGCCAGCAGCTTAAGGGGCTTGGGGATCAATGAGCAGTTCTTC. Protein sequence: CASSLRGLGINEQFF.

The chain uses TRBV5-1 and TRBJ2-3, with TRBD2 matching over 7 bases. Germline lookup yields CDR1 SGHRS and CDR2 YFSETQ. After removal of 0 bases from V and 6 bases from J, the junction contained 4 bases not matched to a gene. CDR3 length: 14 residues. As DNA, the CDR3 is TGCGCCAGCAGCTTGGAGTCGCGGGGGGATACGCAGTATTTT. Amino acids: CASSLESRGDTQYF.

CDR3 protein: CASSLRSGFSEQFF. Written as DNA, the CDR3 is TGTGCCAGCAGCTTAAGGTCCGGGTTCAGTGAGCAGTTCTTC. This chain joins TRBV11-3 and TRBJ2-1; D is uncertain. CDR1 and CDR2 from the germline V gene are SGHNT and YENEEA. Trimming took off 2 bases at V and 9 bases at J, with 14 bases between the two ends. The CDR3 length is 14 residues.

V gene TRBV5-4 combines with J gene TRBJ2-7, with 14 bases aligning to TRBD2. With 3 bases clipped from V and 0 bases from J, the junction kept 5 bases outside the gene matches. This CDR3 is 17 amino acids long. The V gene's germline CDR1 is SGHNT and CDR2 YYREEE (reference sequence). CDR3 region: CASSSGTSGRLSYEQYF. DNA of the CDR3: TGTGCCAGCAGCTCCGGGACTAGCGGGAGACTCTCCTACGAGCAGTACTTC.

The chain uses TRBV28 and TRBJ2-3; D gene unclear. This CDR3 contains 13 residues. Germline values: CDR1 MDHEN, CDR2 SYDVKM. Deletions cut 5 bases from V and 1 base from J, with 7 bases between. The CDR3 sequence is CASSLDGTDTQYF. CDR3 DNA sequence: TGTGCCAGCAGTCTAGATGGCACAGATACGCAGTATTTT.

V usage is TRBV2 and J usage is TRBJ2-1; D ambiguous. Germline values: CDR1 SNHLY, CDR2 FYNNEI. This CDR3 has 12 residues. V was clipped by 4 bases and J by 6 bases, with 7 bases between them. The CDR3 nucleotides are TGTGCCAGCAGTGGGCTTACCAATGAGCAGTTCTTC. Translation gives CASSGLTNEQFF.

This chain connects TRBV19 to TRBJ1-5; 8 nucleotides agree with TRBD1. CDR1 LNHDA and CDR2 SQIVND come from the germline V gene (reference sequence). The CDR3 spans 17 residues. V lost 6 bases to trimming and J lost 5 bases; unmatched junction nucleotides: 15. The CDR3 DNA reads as TGTGCCAGTAGCCTTCCATTATCAAGACAGGGGCATCAGCCCCAGCATTTT. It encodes CASSLPLSRQGHQPQHF.

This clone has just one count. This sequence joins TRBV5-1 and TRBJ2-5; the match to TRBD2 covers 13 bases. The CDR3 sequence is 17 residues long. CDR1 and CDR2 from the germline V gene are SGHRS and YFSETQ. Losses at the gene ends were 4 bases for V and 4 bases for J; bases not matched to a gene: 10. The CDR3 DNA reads TGCGCCAGCAGCCAGGGACTAGCGGGACCTCGGGGAGAGACCCAGTACTTC. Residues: CASSQGLAGPRGETQYF.

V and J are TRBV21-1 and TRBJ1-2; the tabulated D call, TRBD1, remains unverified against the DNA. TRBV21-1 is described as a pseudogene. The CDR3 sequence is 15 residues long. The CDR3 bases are TGTGCCAGCAGGAAACTGGACAGGGAAGACTATGGCTACACCTTC. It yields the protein CASRKLDREDYGYTF.

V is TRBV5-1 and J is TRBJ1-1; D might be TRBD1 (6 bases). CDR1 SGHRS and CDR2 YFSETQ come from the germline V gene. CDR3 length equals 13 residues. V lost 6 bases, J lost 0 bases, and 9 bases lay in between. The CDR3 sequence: CASIGQLNTEAFF. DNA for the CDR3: TGCGCCAGCATCGGACAGTTGAACACTGAAGCTTTCTTT.

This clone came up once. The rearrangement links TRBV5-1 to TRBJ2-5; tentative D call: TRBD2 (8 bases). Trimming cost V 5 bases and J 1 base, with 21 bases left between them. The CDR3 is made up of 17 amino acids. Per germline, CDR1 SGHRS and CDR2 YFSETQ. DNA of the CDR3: TGCGCCAGCAGACAGGGGTCGGGCGGGGGGCTCCAAGAGACCCAGTACTTC. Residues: CASRQGSGGGLQETQYF.